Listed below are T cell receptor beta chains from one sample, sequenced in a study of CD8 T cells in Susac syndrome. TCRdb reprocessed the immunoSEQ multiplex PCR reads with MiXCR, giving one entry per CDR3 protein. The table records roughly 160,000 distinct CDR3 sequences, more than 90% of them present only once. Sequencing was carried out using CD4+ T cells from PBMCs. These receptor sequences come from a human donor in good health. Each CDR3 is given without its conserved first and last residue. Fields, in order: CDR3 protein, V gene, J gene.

SARLPSNQPQH	TRBV20-1	TRBJ1-5
ASSFPGGFQETQY	TRBV28	TRBJ2-5
SARAQGDGYT	TRBV20-1	TRBJ1-2
ASSLFGRTNTEAF	TRBV7-9	TRBJ1-1
SARDLGTDTQY	TRBV20-1	TRBJ2-3
ASSEAPTGLYYEQY	TRBV2	TRBJ2-7
SADHRGGEQY	TRBV20-1	TRBJ2-7
ASSTTQGGEY	TRBV28	TRBJ2-5
ASSSYLDEQY	TRBV28	TRBJ2-7
ASMGQGEKLF	TRBV19	TRBJ1-4
ASLGGGRDTQY	TRBV28	TRBJ2-3
ASSLQGNYEQY	TRBV5-1	TRBJ2-7
SAREGGHTDTQY	TRBV20-1	TRBJ2-3
SVLTGQGIYGYT	TRBV29-1	TRBJ1-2
SVARQYTGELF	TRBV29-1	TRBJ2-2
ASSSRGTYEQY	TRBV7-2	TRBJ2-7
ASSPPGTSGNTIY	TRBV3-1	TRBJ1-3
ASSAGESGYT	TRBV2	TRBJ1-2
ASTSPDRDLHEQY	TRBV28	TRBJ2-7
ASGGTPQETQY	TRBV12-5	TRBJ2-5
ASSLERPPLF	TRBV5-1	TRBJ2-2
ASTFLPGEGSPLH	TRBV9	TRBJ1-6
ASAPGGINSPLH	TRBV27	TRBJ1-6
ASSTDNYGYT	TRBV12-3/TRBV12-4	TRBJ1-2
SVAPTGSSTDTQY	TRBV29-1	TRBJ2-3
SARPPYSSYEQY	TRBV20-1	TRBJ2-7
SVAGRSYNEQF	TRBV29-1	TRBJ2-1
ASSLDSGTQY	TRBV7-8	TRBJ2-5
ASSKQGGLETQY	TRBV3-1	TRBJ2-5
ASQTGGRKTQY	TRBV5-4	TRBJ2-5
ASRGLGTSSYNSPLH	TRBV27	TRBJ1-6
SARDTLTGGIGKLF	TRBV20-1	TRBJ1-4
ASSKGQGWETQY	TRBV11-1	TRBJ2-5
ASSVGRAGNSPLH	TRBV9	TRBJ1-6
ASSVGTFRGEAF	TRBV12-3/TRBV12-4	TRBJ1-1
SAKGTVYNEQF	TRBV20-1	TRBJ2-1
SVPLTPAGGEQY	TRBV20-1	TRBJ2-7
ASSGARDNEQF	TRBV4-2	TRBJ2-1
ASSPLAGGPMHTQY	TRBV3-1	TRBJ2-3
SARPGGSNQPQH	TRBV20-1	TRBJ1-5
ASSRLSGRTEAF	TRBV14	TRBJ1-1
ASSQGQGTSYEQY	TRBV18	TRBJ2-7
ASSAMANGNTIY	TRBV9	TRBJ1-3
ASSLTGGAGGEQY	TRBV19	TRBJ2-7
SAYVSGTENYGYT	TRBV20-1	TRBJ1-2
ASSVGLAAWTDTQY	TRBV9	TRBJ2-3
ASSQELRSGGSPYQETQY	TRBV4-3	TRBJ2-5
ASSQLRDTEAF	TRBV4-3	TRBJ1-1